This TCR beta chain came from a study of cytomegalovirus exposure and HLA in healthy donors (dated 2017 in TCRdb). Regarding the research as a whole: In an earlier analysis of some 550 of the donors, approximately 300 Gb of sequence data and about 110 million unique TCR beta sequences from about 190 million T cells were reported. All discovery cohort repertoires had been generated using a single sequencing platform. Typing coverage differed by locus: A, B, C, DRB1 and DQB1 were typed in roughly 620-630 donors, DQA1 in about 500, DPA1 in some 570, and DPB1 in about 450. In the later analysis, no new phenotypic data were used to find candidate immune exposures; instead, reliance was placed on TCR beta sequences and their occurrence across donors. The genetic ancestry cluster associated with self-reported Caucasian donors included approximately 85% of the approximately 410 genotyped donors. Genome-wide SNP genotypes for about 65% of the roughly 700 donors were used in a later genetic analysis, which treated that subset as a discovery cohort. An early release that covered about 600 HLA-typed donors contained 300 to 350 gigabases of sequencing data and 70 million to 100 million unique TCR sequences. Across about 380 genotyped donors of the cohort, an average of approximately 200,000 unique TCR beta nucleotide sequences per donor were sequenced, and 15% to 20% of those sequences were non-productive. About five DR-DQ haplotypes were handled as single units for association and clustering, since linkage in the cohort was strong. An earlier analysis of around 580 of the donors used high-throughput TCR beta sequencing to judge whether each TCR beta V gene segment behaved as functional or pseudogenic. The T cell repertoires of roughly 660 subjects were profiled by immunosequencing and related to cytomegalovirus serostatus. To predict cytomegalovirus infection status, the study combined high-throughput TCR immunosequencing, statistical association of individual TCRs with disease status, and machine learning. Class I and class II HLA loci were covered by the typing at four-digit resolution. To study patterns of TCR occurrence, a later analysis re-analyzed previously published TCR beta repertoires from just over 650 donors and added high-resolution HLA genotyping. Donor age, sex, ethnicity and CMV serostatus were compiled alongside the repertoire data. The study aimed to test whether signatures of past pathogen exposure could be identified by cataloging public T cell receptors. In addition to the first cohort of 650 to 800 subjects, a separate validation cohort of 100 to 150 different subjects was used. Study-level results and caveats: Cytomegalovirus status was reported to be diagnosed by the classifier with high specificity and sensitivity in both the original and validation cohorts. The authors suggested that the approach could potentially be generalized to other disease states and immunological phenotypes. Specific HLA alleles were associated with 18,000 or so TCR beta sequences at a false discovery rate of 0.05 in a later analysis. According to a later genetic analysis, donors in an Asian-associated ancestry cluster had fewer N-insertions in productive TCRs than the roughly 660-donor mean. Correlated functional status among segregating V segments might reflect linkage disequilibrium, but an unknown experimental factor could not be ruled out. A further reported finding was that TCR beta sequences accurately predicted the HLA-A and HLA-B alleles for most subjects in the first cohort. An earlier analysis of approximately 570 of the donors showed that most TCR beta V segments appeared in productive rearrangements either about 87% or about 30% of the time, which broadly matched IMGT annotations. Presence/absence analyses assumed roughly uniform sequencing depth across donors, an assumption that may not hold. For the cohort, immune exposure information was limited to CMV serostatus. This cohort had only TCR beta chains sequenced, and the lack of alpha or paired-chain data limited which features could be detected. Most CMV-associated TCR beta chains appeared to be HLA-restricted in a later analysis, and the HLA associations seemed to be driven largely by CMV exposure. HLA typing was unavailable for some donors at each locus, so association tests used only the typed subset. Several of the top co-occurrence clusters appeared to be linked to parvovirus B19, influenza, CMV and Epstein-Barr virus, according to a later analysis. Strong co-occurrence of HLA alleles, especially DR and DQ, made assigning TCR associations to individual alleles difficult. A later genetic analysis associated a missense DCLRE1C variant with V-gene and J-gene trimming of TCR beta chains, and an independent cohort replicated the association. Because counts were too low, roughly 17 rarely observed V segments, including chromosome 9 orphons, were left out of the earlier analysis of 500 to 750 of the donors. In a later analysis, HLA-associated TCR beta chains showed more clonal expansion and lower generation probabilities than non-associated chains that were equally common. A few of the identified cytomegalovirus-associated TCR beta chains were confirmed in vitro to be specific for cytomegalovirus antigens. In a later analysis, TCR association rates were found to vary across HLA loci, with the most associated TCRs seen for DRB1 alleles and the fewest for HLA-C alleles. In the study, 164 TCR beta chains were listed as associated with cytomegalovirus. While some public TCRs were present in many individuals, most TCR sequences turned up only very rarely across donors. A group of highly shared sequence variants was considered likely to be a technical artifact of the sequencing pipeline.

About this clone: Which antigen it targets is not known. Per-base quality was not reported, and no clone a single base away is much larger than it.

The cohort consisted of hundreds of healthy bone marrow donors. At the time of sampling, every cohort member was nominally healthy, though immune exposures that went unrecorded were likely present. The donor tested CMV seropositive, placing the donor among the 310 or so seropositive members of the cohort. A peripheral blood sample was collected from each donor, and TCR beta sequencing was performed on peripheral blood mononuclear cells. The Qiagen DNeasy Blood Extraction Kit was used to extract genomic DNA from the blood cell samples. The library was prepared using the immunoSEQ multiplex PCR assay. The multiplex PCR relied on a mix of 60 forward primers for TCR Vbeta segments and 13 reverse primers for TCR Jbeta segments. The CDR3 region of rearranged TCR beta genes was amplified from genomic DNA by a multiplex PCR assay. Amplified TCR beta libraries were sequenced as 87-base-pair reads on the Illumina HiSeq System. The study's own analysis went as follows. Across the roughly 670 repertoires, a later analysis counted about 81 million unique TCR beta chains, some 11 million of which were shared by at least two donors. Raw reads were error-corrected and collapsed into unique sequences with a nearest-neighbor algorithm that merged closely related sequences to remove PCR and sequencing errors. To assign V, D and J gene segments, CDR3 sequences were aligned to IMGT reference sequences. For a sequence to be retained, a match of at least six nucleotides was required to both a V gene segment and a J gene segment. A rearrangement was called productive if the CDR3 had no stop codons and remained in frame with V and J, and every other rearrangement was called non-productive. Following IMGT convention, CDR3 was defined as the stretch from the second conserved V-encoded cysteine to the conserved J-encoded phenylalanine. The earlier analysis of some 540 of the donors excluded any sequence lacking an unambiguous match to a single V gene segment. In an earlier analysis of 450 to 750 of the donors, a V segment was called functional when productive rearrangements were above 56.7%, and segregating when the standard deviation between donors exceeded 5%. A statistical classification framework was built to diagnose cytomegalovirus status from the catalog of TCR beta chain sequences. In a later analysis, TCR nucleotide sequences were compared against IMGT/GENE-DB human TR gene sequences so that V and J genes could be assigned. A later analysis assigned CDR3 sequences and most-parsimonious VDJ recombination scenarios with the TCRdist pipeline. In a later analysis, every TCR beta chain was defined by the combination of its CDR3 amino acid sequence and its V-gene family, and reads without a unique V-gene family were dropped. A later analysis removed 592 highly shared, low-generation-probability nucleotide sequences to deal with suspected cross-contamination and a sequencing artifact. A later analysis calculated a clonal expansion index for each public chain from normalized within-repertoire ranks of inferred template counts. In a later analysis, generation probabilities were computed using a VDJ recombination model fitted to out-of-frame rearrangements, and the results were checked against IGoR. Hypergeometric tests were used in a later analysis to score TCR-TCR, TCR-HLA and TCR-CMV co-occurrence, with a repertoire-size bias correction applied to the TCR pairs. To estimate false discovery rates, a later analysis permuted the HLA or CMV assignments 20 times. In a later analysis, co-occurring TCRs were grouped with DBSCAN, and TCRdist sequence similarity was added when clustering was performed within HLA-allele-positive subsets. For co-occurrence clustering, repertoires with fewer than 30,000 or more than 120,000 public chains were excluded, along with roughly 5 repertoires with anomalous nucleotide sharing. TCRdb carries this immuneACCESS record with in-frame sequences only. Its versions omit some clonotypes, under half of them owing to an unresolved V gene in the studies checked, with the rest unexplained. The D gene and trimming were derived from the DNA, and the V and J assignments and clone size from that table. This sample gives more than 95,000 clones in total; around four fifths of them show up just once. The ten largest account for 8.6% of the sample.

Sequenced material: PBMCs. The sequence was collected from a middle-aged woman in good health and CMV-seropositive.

DNA sequence: TGTGCCAGCAGTTCCCTTCTAGCGGGGGCCCCAGGTACGCAGTATTTT. It translates as CASSSLLAGAPGTQYF. This chain is built from TRBV28 and TRBJ2-3; TRBD2 fits 10 bases in the junction. V is trimmed back by 4 bases and J by 8 bases, and the junction contains 12 bases that no gene match accounts for. Including the terminal cysteine and phenylalanine, the CDR3 comprises 16 residues. Here the CDR3 DNA is all that survives: 48 bases in frame from base 1. Looking up the germline V gene yields CDR1 MDHEN and CDR2 SYDVKM.